The 10 T cell receptor beta chains below all came from one sample that was sequenced in a study of long-term antiretroviral therapy in people with HIV. The libraries were made with immunoSEQ v3.0 at survey level. The assay was immunoSEQ multiplex PCR, and TCRdb's table has in-frame clones only and misses some. The data contain 15,000 to 20,000 clones, less than 85% of them seen just once; the ten biggest clones take up over 13%. The sample here was unsorted PBMCs, taken 0.5 years before starting antiretroviral therapy. The receptors were sampled from a woman between 45 and 65 years old with HIV.

The V gene is TRBV14, the J gene TRBJ2-1, with 8 positions matching TRBD2. The CDR3 has 16 amino acids. With 2 bases clipped from V and 8 bases from J, the junction kept 11 bases outside the gene matches. Germline CDR1 SGHDN, CDR2 FVKESK. DNA for the CDR3: TGTGCCAGCAGCCAACGGACGAGCGGGGGAGGGGATGAGCAGTTCTTC. Residues: CASSQRTSGGGDEQFF.

The gene calls are TRBV4-2 and TRBJ1-3; a weak D match, TRBD1 (6 bases). Germline V gene sequence: CDR1 LGHNA, CDR2 YNFKEQ. CDR3 length: 18 amino acids. Trimming removed 0 bases at V and 0 bases at J, with 15 bases between. The CDR3 coding sequence is TGTGCCAGCAGCCAAGATCGCGGGGGCGGAAGCTCTGGAAACACCATATATTTT. Protein sequence: CASSQDRGGGSSGNTIYF.

The rearrangement links TRBV9 to TRBJ2-5; perhaps D is TRBD1 or TRBD2 (5 bases each). Germline assignment: CDR1 SGDLS and CDR2 YYNGEE. The CDR3 covers 18 residues. Trimming shortened V by 0 bases and J by 4 bases, and 22 bases separated the two germline ends. The CDR3 DNA is TGTGCCAGCAGCGTAGGGTTGGGTGGTTGGGATGGGGGAGAGACCCAGTACTTC. This gives the protein CASSVGLGGWDGGETQYF.

The rearrangement joins TRBV14 to TRBJ1-1, with 11 bases fitting TRBD1. The CDR3 totals 14 residues. V lost 4 bases, J lost 2 bases, and 0 bases stayed unmatched. Looked up from germline, CDR1 is SGHDN and CDR2 is FVKESK. The CDR3 DNA is TGTGCCAGCAGCCGGACAGGGGGCAACACTGAAGCTTTCTTT. Protein sequence: CASSRTGGNTEAFF.

The genes are TRBV5-1 and TRBJ2-4; D not certain. Germline V gives CDR1 SGHRS, CDR2 YFSETQ. The CDR3 sequence is 15 residues long. Trimming pared 0 bases from V and 0 bases from J, leaving 7 bases between. This CDR3 reads CASSLVPGAKNIQYF. The CDR3 DNA reads TGCGCCAGCAGCTTGGTACCAGGAGCCAAAAACATTCAGTACTTC.

This clone appeared once. This rearrangement joins TRBV27 to TRBJ2-1, with 8 bases matching TRBD2. The CDR3 is 14 amino acids. Trimming took 2 bases from V and 6 from J; bases not matched to a gene: 3. Germline-derived CDR1 and CDR2 are MNHEY and SMNVEV (reference sequence). The CDR3 nucleotides read TGTGCCAGCAGTTTAAGGCTAGCGGGCAATGAGCAGTTCTTC. This gives the protein CASSLRLAGNEQFF.

The sample holds a few counts of this clone. The chain is built from TRBV30 and TRBJ2-5; TRBD1 matches 7 bases. The germline gives CDR1 GTSNPN, CDR2 SVGIG (reference sequence). This CDR3 region has 16 residues. The V segment lost 3 bases and the J segment 1 base; nucleotides outside the gene matches: 11. The CDR3 DNA reads TGTGCCTGGAGGGCCAGGACAGGAGTTATCCAAGAGACCCAGTACTTC. It yields the protein CAWRARTGVIQETQYF.

This chain links TRBV29-1 with TRBJ1-1; TRBD1 matches at 10 bases. This CDR3 region has 14 residues. In germline, CDR1 is SQVTM, CDR2 ANQGSEA. V was pared by 4 bases and J by 7 bases, with 9 bases of the junction left unmatched. The CDR3 coding sequence is TGCAGCGTTGGGAGGGGACAGGGGCATGGTGAAGCTTTCTTT. It codes for CSVGRGQGHGEAFF.

This clone was seen a few times. The chain links TRBV2 to TRBJ1-1; D is ambiguous. This CDR3 spans 10 amino acids. Germline CDR1 and CDR2: SNHLY and FYNNEI. CDR3 nucleotide sequence: TGTGCTATTTGGGGCACTGAAGCTTTCTTT. Residues: CAIWGTEAFF. Based on the CDR3 plus reference TRBV2 and TRBJ1-1, the full variable domain is EPEVTQTPSHQVTQMGQEVILRCVPISNHLYFYWYRQILGQKVEFLVSFYNNEISEKSEIFDDQFSVERPDGSNFTLKIRSTKLEDSAMYFCAIWGTEAFFGQGTRLTVV.

The chain employs TRBV2 and TRBJ1-1; 10 positions agree with TRBD1. CDR3 length: 13 amino acids. V shed 8 bases, J shed 1 base, and the junction held 1 base outside the gene matches. Germline CDR1 reads SNHLY; CDR2 reads FYNNEI. CDR3 in DNA: TGTGCCAGCCGGGACAGGGGGAACACTGAAGCTTTCTTT. It specifies CASRDRGNTEAFF.